This T cell receptor beta chain was found in a study of response to subunit inactivated influenza vaccine. Regarding the study as a whole: It was the authors' suggestion that each seasonal influenza vaccination recruits few new T cells.

TCRdb itself ran the RT-PCR reads through MiXCR, one entry per CDR3 protein. Seen here are over 150,000 distinct CDR3 sequences, about 10% observed once, and the top ten hold roughly a third. In regard to this clonotype: What it binds is not known.

The germline V and J ends were trimmed by 3 bases and 3 bases, with 8 bases remaining between them. There are 13 residues in the CDR3. CDR1 and CDR2 (germline): LGHNA, YNFKEQ. Sample: CD8+ T cells sorted from PBMCs, taken around 2 years after vaccination. The clonotype originates from a man between 50 and 75 years old who received an inactivated influenza vaccine. This rearrangement joins TRBV4-2 to TRBJ2-5; D remains unclear. CDR3 bases: TGTGCCAGCAGCCAGGCCAACGAAGAGACCCAGTACTTC. The encoded protein is CASSQANEETQYF.